These 30 T cell receptor beta chains were sequenced from one sample in a study of blood T cell repertoires in COVID-19. Generated by immunoSEQ multiplex PCR, the TCRdb table keeps only in-frame clones and is missing some. This sample has around 100,000 clones, with around four fifths found just once. Sequenced: peripheral blood. The receptors shown here come from a man aged 45-65 years with active or convalescent COVID-19.

V gene TRBV28 combines with J gene TRBJ1-5; D might be TRBD1 (5 bases). This CDR3 is built from 14 residues. V dropped 11 bases and J dropped 5 bases, with 19 bases sitting between them. CDR1 is MDHEN, CDR2 SYDVKM, per germline. CDR3 bases: TGTGCCGCTGGGGTGGACAAAAGATATCAGCCCCAGCATTTT. Translated, it gives CAAGVDKRYQPQHF.

The V call is TRBV19, the J call TRBJ2-5; TRBD1 matches at 7 bases. This CDR3 region has 15 residues. In germline, CDR1 is LNHDA, CDR2 SQIVND (reference sequence). The V segment lost 1 base and the J segment 4 bases; nucleotides outside the gene matches: 6. The CDR3 DNA sequence: TGTGCCAGTAGTATAGGGGGACAGTCAGGAGAGACCCAGTACTTC. As protein: CASSIGGQSGETQYF.

The rearrangement uses TRBV29-1 and TRBJ1-1; D remains ambiguous. CDR3 size: 13 residues. The ends were cut back, 5 bases at V and 1 base at J, with 11 bases in the middle. CDR1 is SQVTM and CDR2 is ANQGSEA in the germline V gene. In DNA, the CDR3 is TGCAGCGTTCGATTGGGCAGGAACACTGAAGCTTTCTTT. The encoded protein is CSVRLGRNTEAFF. The complete variable domain, with remaining parts taken from reference TRBV29-1 and TRBJ1-1, reads SAVISQKPSRDICQRGTSLTIQCQVDSQVTMMFWYRQQPGQSLTLIATANQGSEATYESGFVIDKFPISRPNLTFSTLTVSNMSPEDSSIYLCSVRLGRNTEAFFGQGTRLTVV.

This sequence joins TRBV14 and TRBJ1-3, with TRBD1 matching over 8 bases. The junction had 4 bases not matched to a gene; V was cut back by 0 bases and J by 0 bases. Germline V gene data show CDR1 as SGHDN and CDR2 as FVKESK. The CDR3 contains 17 residues. In DNA form, the CDR3 reads TGTGCCAGCAGCCAAGACGTCGGACAGGGCTCTGGAAACACCATATATTTT. Its protein is CASSQDVGQGSGNTIYF.

The chain recombines TRBV20-1 with TRBJ2-7, with D perhaps matching TRBD1 (5 bases). The CDR3 is 13 amino acids. V was clipped by 3 bases and J by 6 bases, with 15 bases between them. The V gene's germline CDR1 is DFQATT and CDR2 SNEGSKA (reference sequence). CDR3 sequence: CSASRKGLGEQYF. The CDR3 coding sequence is TGCAGTGCTAGTCGGAAGGGGCTAGGCGAGCAGTACTTC.

The chain joins TRBV19 to TRBJ2-7, with a weak D call TRBD2 (6 bases). This CDR3 has 14 amino acids. Germline values: CDR1 LNHDA, CDR2 SQIVND (reference sequence). V lost 4 bases to trimming and J lost 6 bases, with 16 bases between them. The CDR3 DNA reads as TGTGCCAGTAGTAAGGGCCGGAGGGTCGGCGAGCAGTACTTC. It specifies CASSKGRRVGEQYF.

This clone was observed a single time. V is TRBV3-1 (or the pseudogene TRBV3-2) and J is TRBJ2-7; 9 bases are shared with TRBD1. The V gene end was trimmed by 4 bases and the J gene end by 3 bases; junction bases not matched to a gene: 1. Per the germline V gene, CDR1 is LGHDT and CDR2 is YNNKEL (reference sequence). CDR3 size: 13 residues. The CDR3 region has the DNA TGTGCCAGCAGCCCGACAGGGGGCTACGAGCAGTACTTC. This gives the protein CASSPTGGYEQYF.

The V and J genes are TRBV5-3 and TRBJ2-7, with D perhaps TRBD1 (5 bases). TRBV5-3 is labeled an ORF, and its function is uncertain. This CDR3 contains 13 residues. Trimming removed 1 base from V and 3 bases from J, with 8 bases in between. The CDR3 DNA sequence: TGTGCCAGAAGCTTGAGGGGAATCTACGAGCAGTACTTC. Translation gives CARSLRGIYEQYF.

The chain couples TRBV4-2 to TRBJ1-2; maybe TRBD1 (5 bases). The V end was cut by 2 bases, the J end by 4 bases, with 17 bases between. Germline values: CDR1 LGHNA, CDR2 YNFKEQ. The length of the CDR3 is 16 residues. CDR3 nucleotides: TGTGCCAGCAGCCAATCATCCGAGGGAGGGACCTATGGCTACACCTTC. The encoded protein is CASSQSSEGGTYGYTF.

The chain links TRBV24-1 to TRBJ2-5; 8 bases align to TRBD2. The CDR3 contains 17 residues. V dropped 2 bases and J dropped 5; count of bases not matched to a gene: 12. Germline CDR1 and CDR2: KGHDR and SFDVKD. CDR3 region: CATSDSGGPDGGETQYF. The CDR3 DNA sequence: TGTGCCACCAGTGATTCGGGGGGGCCCGACGGCGGGGAGACCCAGTACTTC.

The J gene is TRBJ1-1, the V gene TRBV3-1 (or the pseudogene TRBV3-2); perhaps TRBD1 as D (5 bases). The CDR3 covers 16 residues. The V end lost 0 bases, the J end lost 5 bases, and 16 bases lay between the germline ends. The germline CDR1 and CDR2 sequences are LGHDT and YNNKEL (reference sequence). The CDR3 DNA reads TGTGCCAGCAGCCAAGAGGGGGGGTCGCCGGGGACTGAAGCTTTCTTT. This encodes CASSQEGGSPGTEAFF.

In DNA form, the CDR3 reads TGTGCCAGCAGATTTAGCGGCCAAGAGACCCAGTACTTC. It is translated as CASRFSGQETQYF. V usage is TRBV12-3 or TRBV12-4 and J usage is TRBJ2-5; weak D call: TRBD2 (6 bases). The CDR3 is 13 amino acids. Trimming removed 6 bases at V and 1 base at J, with 9 bases between.

The chain carries TRBV19 and TRBJ1-5; perhaps TRBD1 as D (6 bases). CDR1 is LNHDA, CDR2 SQIVND, per germline (reference sequence). This CDR3 comprises 19 residues. V lost 0 bases to trimming and J lost 9 bases, with 27 bases between them. This CDR3 reads CASSIDSGTLKRASTPQHF. The CDR3 coding sequence is TGTGCCAGTAGTATAGACTCGGGGACACTTAAGAGGGCCTCGACGCCCCAGCATTTT.

The chain has TRBV5-5 and TRBJ2-7; TRBD1 matches at 7 bases. Germline lookup yields CDR1 SGHKS and CDR2 YYEKEE (reference sequence). V shed 4 bases and J 6 bases; nucleotides not matched to a gene: 7. The CDR3 has 13 amino acids. CDR3 in amino acids: CASSITGEGEQYF. DNA for the CDR3: TGTGCCAGCAGCATAACAGGGGAAGGCGAGCAGTACTTC. The full variable domain, rest sourced from reference TRBV5-5 and TRBJ2-7, is DAGVTQSPTHLIKTRGQQVTLRCSPISGHKSVSWYQQVLGQGPQFIFQYYEKEERGRGNFPDRFSARQFPNYSSELNVNALLLGDSALYLCASSITGEGEQYFGPGTRLTVT.

The chain employs TRBV5-6 and TRBJ1-4; D gene unclear. Trimming stripped 4 bases from V and 1 base from J, with 11 bases between. The CDR3 is 15 residues long. Germline V lookup: CDR1 SGHDT, CDR2 YYEEEE. In nucleotides, the CDR3 is TGTGCCAGCAGCCTTTCGGGTTTAACTAATGAAAAACTGTTTTTT. Translating gives CASSLSGLTNEKLFF.

The chain couples TRBV7-2 to TRBJ2-7; D is perhaps TRBD2 (8 bases). The germline V gene encodes CDR1 SGHTA and CDR2 FQGNSA. Trimming took 11 bases from V and 9 from J, leaving 17 bases between them. The length of the CDR3 is 11 residues. The DNA for the CDR3 is TGTGCCTCCGGGAGGGGGCGTGGGCAGTACTTC. It encodes CASGRGRGQYF.

This clone came up once. The chain has TRBV7-9 and TRBJ1-5; D gene uncertain. V gave up 0 bases and J gave up 10 bases, with 10 bases separating them. The CDR3 runs to 13 residues. Germline CDR1 is SEHNR and CDR2 is FQNEAQ (reference sequence). The CDR3 DNA follows: TGTGCCAGCAGCTTAGCGGCAAGTACACCCCAGCATTTT. Translation: CASSLAASTPQHF.

The chain employs TRBV5-1 and TRBJ2-4, with D perhaps matching TRBD1 (6 bases). This CDR3 has 13 residues. Germline V gene data show CDR1 as SGHRS and CDR2 as YFSETQ. Trimming removed 0 bases from V and 6 bases from J, with 7 bases in between. The DNA of the CDR3 is TGCGCCAGCAGCTTGGGAGGGGGAAACATTCAGTACTTC. It translates to CASSLGGGNIQYF.

This chain joins TRBV7-9 and TRBJ1-1; 10 bases map to TRBD1. There are 14 residues in the CDR3. From germline, CDR1 is SEHNR and CDR2 FQNEAQ (reference sequence). V lost 5 bases, J lost 4 bases, and 4 bases stayed unmatched. As DNA, the CDR3 is TGTGCCAGCAGCACATGGACAGGGGGCACTGAAGCTTTCTTT. Translating it yields CASSTWTGGTEAFF.

The rearrangement joins TRBV24-1 to TRBJ2-3; 7 nucleotides line up with TRBD2. CDR1 and CDR2 (germline): KGHDR, SFDVKD. With 1 base clipped from V and 6 bases from J, the junction kept 9 bases outside the gene matches. CDR3 length equals 16 residues. CDR3 sequence (DNA): TGTGCCACCAGTGATTTAGTCGCGGGAGTGTCGGATACGCAGTATTTT. Amino acids: CATSDLVAGVSDTQYF.

The chain links TRBV28 to TRBJ1-3, with D unresolved. CDR1 MDHEN and CDR2 SYDVKM come from the germline V gene. The CDR3 length is 15 residues. Between the trimmed V and J ends, which lost 6 bases and 0 bases, there was a span of 12 bases. The CDR3: CASRLHLSSGNTIYF. The CDR3 DNA sequence: TGTGCCAGCAGACTACACCTCTCCTCTGGAAACACCATATATTTT.

This rearrangement joins TRBV15 to TRBJ2-1; D call uncertain. The germline V and J ends were trimmed by 0 bases and 6 bases, with 6 bases remaining between them. The CDR3 loop spans 13 amino acids. CDR1 and CDR2 from the germline V gene are LNHNV and YYDKDF (reference sequence). CDR3 in DNA: TGTGCCACCAGCAGAGATTTATTCAATGAGCAGTTCTTC. It encodes CATSRDLFNEQFF.

V gene TRBV6-6 combines with J gene TRBJ1-5, with D perhaps TRBD1 (6 bases). Germline loops: CDR1 MNHNY, CDR2 SVGAGI (reference sequence). V was trimmed by 5 bases and J by 4 bases, leaving 12 bases between them. The CDR3 totals 14 residues. CDR3 in amino acids: CASSTGYWNQPQHF. CDR3 sequence (DNA): TGTGCCAGCAGTACAGGGTATTGGAATCAGCCCCAGCATTTT.

V gene TRBV7-9 combines with J gene TRBJ1-4; possible D gene TRBD1, 6 bases. Germline assignment: CDR1 SEHNR and CDR2 FQNEAQ (reference sequence). This CDR3 spans 12 amino acids. V was shortened by 5 bases and J by 8 bases, with 9 bases between the two germline ends. The CDR3 region is CASSRGEEKLFF. CDR3 coding DNA: TGTGCCAGCAGCAGGGGGGAGGAAAAACTGTTTTTT.

The rearrangement links TRBV19 to TRBJ2-5; TRBD1 matches at 12 bases. The germline V gene encodes CDR1 LNHDA and CDR2 SQIVND (reference sequence). Losses at the gene ends were 7 bases for V and 5 bases for J; bases not matched to a gene: 8. The length of the CDR3 is 15 residues. The CDR3 coding sequence is TGTGCCAGTACCCCGCCCGGGACAGGGGGCGAGACCCAGTACTTC. Its translation is CASTPPGTGGETQYF.

V gene TRBV19 combines with J gene TRBJ2-1; 11 bases map to TRBD2. V was clipped by 5 bases and J by 6 bases; unmatched bases: 3. The CDR3 has 14 amino acids. Germline V gives CDR1 LNHDA, CDR2 SQIVND (reference sequence). CDR3 residues: CASSGLAGGNEQFF. As DNA, the CDR3 is TGTGCCAGTAGTGGGCTAGCGGGAGGCAATGAGCAGTTCTTC.

This clone was seen a few times. CDR3 loop: CASLGQENSPLHF. CDR3 bases: TGTGCCAGCTTGGGACAGGAAAATTCACCCCTCCACTTT. The chain has TRBV2 and TRBJ1-6; TRBD1 matches at 8 bases. J gave up 7 bases and V 8 bases, and 4 bases lay outside the gene matches. Germline V lookup: CDR1 SNHLY, CDR2 FYNNEI. The CDR3 length is 13 residues.

The V gene is TRBV19, the J gene TRBJ2-1; 7 bases fit TRBD2. The CDR3 sequence is 14 residues long. V gave up 8 bases and J gave up 1 base; unmatched junction bases: 5. Germline CDR1 and CDR2: LNHDA and SQIVND (reference sequence). DNA for the CDR3: TGTGCCAGTGGTCCCGGGAGGTCCTACAATGAGCAGTTCTTC. Translating it yields CASGPGRSYNEQFF.

This chain uses TRBV3-1 (or the pseudogene TRBV3-2) with TRBJ1-2; possible D gene TRBD1, 6 bases. CDR1 and CDR2 (germline): LGHDT, YNNKEL (reference sequence). Between the trimmed V and J ends, which lost 6 bases and 4 bases, there was a span of 15 bases. The CDR3 is 14 residues long. The CDR3 bases are TGTGCCAGCAGTCAGGGGTATCGAAGCTATGGCTACACCTTC. Residues: CASSQGYRSYGYTF.

The chain has TRBV12-5 and TRBJ1-4; no clear D. CDR3 size: 15 residues. Trimming took 5 bases from V and 5 from J, leaving 15 bases between them. The V gene's germline CDR1 is LGHNT and CDR2 FRNRAP. CDR3 protein: CASGPYGDLNEKLFF. The DNA of the CDR3 is TGTGCTAGTGGTCCTTACGGAGACCTGAATGAAAAACTGTTTTTT.